The rows below give T cell receptor beta chains drawn from one sample of a study of blood T cell repertoires in COVID-19. Profiling relied on immunoSEQ multiplex PCR, and the TCRdb table lists in-frame clones only, not all of them. Of 65,000 to 70,000 clones detected, roughly 84% appear once; the ten largest clones hold 4.5%. The sequenced sample consisted of peripheral blood. These receptors were collected from an older woman with acute or convalescent COVID-19. CDR3s include the opening cysteine and the closing phenylalanine or tryptophan. A D gene is named only where the DNA matches it firmly. Clone size is given for some rows only: seen once, a few or many times, or a class if the clone is expanded.

D: TRBD1; V: TRBV18; J: TRBJ1-5; size: few; DNA: TGTGCCAGCTCACCAAGACAGGGTGGTCTCGGTCAGCCCCAGCATTTT; CDR3: CASSPRQGGLGQPQHF
D: -; V: TRBV5-6; J: TRBJ1-1; size: -; DNA: TGTGCCAGCAGCTTGCAGGGTTTGGTCACTGAAGCTTTCTTT; CDR3: CASSLQGLVTEAFF
D: TRBD1; V: TRBV7-9; J: TRBJ2-5; size: few; DNA: TGTGCCAGCAGCTTTGGACAGGCGGGCCGGGAGACCCAGTACTTC; CDR3: CASSFGQAGRETQYF
D: TRBD2; V: TRBV7-2; J: TRBJ2-3; size: -; DNA: TGTGCCAGCAGCTGGCGGACTAGCGGGGTAGGCACAGATACGCAGTATTTT; CDR3: CASSWRTSGVGTDTQYF
D: TRBD1; V: TRBV15; J: TRBJ2-1; size: few; DNA: TGTGCCACCAGCAGAAGACGGGACAGCTACAATGAGCAGTTCTTC; CDR3: CATSRRRDSYNEQFF
D: TRBD1; V: TRBV7-2; J: TRBJ2-5; size: -; DNA: TGTGCCAGCAAGATACAGGGGGCCCAAGAGACCCAGTACTTC; CDR3: CASKIQGAQETQYF
D: -; V: TRBV5-8; J: TRBJ1-1; size: -; DNA: TGTGCCAGCAGCCCGTACAGGAACACTGAAGCTTTCTTT; CDR3: CASSPYRNTEAFF
D: -; V: TRBV14; J: TRBJ1-6; size: -; DNA: TGTGCCAGCAGCCAAGATCAGCGGTATTCACCCCTCCACTTT; CDR3: CASSQDQRYSPLHF
D: -; V: TRBV27; J: TRBJ2-3; size: -; DNA: TGTGCCAGCAGTTTATTCCCCCCTGTCACAGATACGCAGTATTTT; CDR3: CASSLFPPVTDTQYF
D: -; V: TRBV10-1; J: TRBJ1-4; size: -; DNA: TGCGCCAGCAGTGATGGCTTCCTTAATGAAAAACTGTTTTTT; CDR3: CASSDGFLNEKLFF
D: TRBD1; V: TRBV12-5; J: TRBJ2-1; size: -; DNA: TGTGCTAGTGGTTTGGCGACAGGGAATGAGCAGTTCTTC; CDR3: CASGLATGNEQFF
D: TRBD1; V: TRBV6-5; J: TRBJ2-2; size: -; DNA: TGTGCCAGCAGGGGGACAGAAGTCGGCACCGGGGAGCTGTTTTTT; CDR3: CASRGTEVGTGELFF
D: -; V: TRBV5-4; J: TRBJ1-5; size: -; DNA: TGTGCCAGCACCATCAACTCCCAACAGCCCCAGCATTTT; CDR3: CASTINSQQPQHF
D: TRBD2; V: TRBV5-1; J: TRBJ2-5; size: -; DNA: TGCGCCAGCAGCTTGGGATCTAGCGGGGGGGCAGGAGAGACCCAGTACTTC; CDR3: CASSLGSSGGAGETQYF
D: -; V: TRBV6-5; J: TRBJ1-5; size: few; DNA: TGTGCCAGCAGGATAACAGGGAGGGATCAGCCCCAGCATTTT; CDR3: CASRITGRDQPQHF
D: -; V: TRBV5-5; J: TRBJ2-2; size: once; DNA: TGTGCCAGCAGCTTCCCCGCTAGTAGCACCGGGGAGCTGTTTTTT; CDR3: CASSFPASSTGELFF
D: -; V: TRBV3-1/TRBV3-2; J: TRBJ1-1; size: -; DNA: TGTGCCAGCAGCCCTTTTAGGGGTGAAGCTTTCTTT; CDR3: CASSPFRGEAFF
D: -; V: TRBV7-9; J: TRBJ1-5; size: -; DNA: TGTGCCAGCAGGGGCCAAAGCAATCAGCCCCAGCATTTT; CDR3: CASRGQSNQPQHF
D: -; V: TRBV6-5; J: TRBJ2-7; size: few; DNA: TGTGCCAGCAGTCATAAAGGGGTAGGTGGCGAGCAGTACTTC; CDR3: CASSHKGVGGEQYF
D: -; V: TRBV9; J: TRBJ1-1; size: -; DNA: TGTGCCAGCAGCGTGACACTGAACACTGAAGCTTTCTTT; CDR3: CASSVTLNTEAFF
D: -; V: TRBV9; J: TRBJ1-2; size: -; DNA: TGTGCCAGCAGCGTAGAGCGGGATGGCTACACCTTC; CDR3: CASSVERDGYTF
D: -; V: TRBV6-5; J: TRBJ2-5; size: -; DNA: TGTGCCAGCAGTTACGGAACAGGGACGCCGGAGACCCAGTACTTC; CDR3: CASSYGTGTPETQYF
D: -; V: TRBV3-1/TRBV3-2; J: TRBJ2-7; size: few; DNA: TGTGCCAGCAGCCAAGATTCCACATCCTACGAGCAGTACTTC; CDR3: CASSQDSTSYEQYF
D: TRBD2; V: TRBV9; J: TRBJ2-3; size: -; DNA: TGTGCCAGCAGCGCTAGCGGGGGGGATCAAGATACGCAGTATTTT; CDR3: CASSASGGDQDTQYF
D: -; V: TRBV5-1; J: TRBJ1-4; size: once; DNA: TGCGCCAGCAGGGCCACGGCGGAGGAAAAACTGTTTTTT; CDR3: CASRATAEEKLFF
D: TRBD2; V: TRBV7-2; J: TRBJ2-3; size: -; DNA: TGTGCCAGCAGCCCAACTAGCGGGGGGGCGGGTGATACGCAGTATTTT; CDR3: CASSPTSGGAGDTQYF
D: TRBD1; V: TRBV7-9; J: TRBJ1-2; size: -; DNA: TGTGCCACATCTTACAGGGGTGACTATGGCTACACCTTC; CDR3: CATSYRGDYGYTF
D: TRBD1; V: TRBV9; J: TRBJ1-1; size: -; DNA: TGTGCCAGCAGCGTTTACAGGGGAACTGAAGCTTTCTTT; CDR3: CASSVYRGTEAFF
D: TRBD2; V: TRBV10-3; J: TRBJ2-1; size: -; DNA: TGTGCCATCAAACTAGCGGGGTACAATGAGCAGTTCTTC; CDR3: CAIKLAGYNEQFF
D: TRBD2; V: TRBV6-5; J: TRBJ2-1; size: -; DNA: TGTGCCAGTTTACCGACTAGCGGGTCCCGCAATGAGCAGTTCTTC; CDR3: CASLPTSGSRNEQFF
D: -; V: TRBV30; J: TRBJ2-2; size: -; DNA: TGTGCCTGGAATCGGGGAACGAACACCGGGGAGCTGTTTTTT; CDR3: CAWNRGTNTGELFF
D: -; V: TRBV7-3; J: TRBJ2-5; size: -; DNA: TGTGCCAGCAGCTTAACCGGGACACCCCAAGAGACCCAGTACTTC; CDR3: CASSLTGTPQETQYF
D: TRBD1; V: TRBV19; J: TRBJ1-1; size: -; DNA: TGTGCCAGTAGCAGTCCGGGACAGGGAGAAACTGAAGCTTTCTTT; CDR3: CASSSPGQGETEAFF
D: TRBD2; V: TRBV5-1; J: TRBJ2-3; size: many; DNA: TGCGCCAGCAGCTTGCAGCGGGGGGTAACAGATACGCAGTATTTT; CDR3: CASSLQRGVTDTQYF
D: TRBD1; V: TRBV5-1; J: TRBJ2-5; size: -; DNA: TGCGCCAGCAGCCAACTTACGACAGGGGGAGAGACCCAGTACTTC; CDR3: CASSQLTTGGETQYF
D: TRBD1; V: TRBV19; J: TRBJ1-5; size: -; DNA: TGTGCCAGTAGGCTGGACAGGGAGGGTCAGCCCCAGCATTTT; CDR3: CASRLDREGQPQHF
D: -; V: TRBV6-5; J: TRBJ1-4; size: -; DNA: TGTGCCAGCAGTCGCGGGACGGTTGAAAAACTGTTTTTT; CDR3: CASSRGTVEKLFF
D: TRBD2; V: TRBV3-1/TRBV3-2; J: TRBJ2-7; size: -; DNA: TGTGCCAGCAGCCAGGCCGGACTAGCGGGGGGGCCCGAGCAGTACTTC; CDR3: CASSQAGLAGGPEQYF
D: -; V: TRBV3-1/TRBV3-2; J: TRBJ2-5; size: -; DNA: TGTGCCAGCAGCCAAGTACAGCAAGAGACCCAGTACTTC; CDR3: CASSQVQQETQYF
D: TRBD1; V: TRBV11-1; J: TRBJ1-2; size: -; DNA: TGTGCCAGCAGCTCGACAGGGGGCAACTATGGCTACACCTTC; CDR3: CASSSTGGNYGYTF
D: -; V: TRBV11-3; J: TRBJ2-3; size: -; DNA: TGTGCCAGCAGCCAAGACCCAGGGGAAGATACGCAGTATTTT; CDR3: CASSQDPGEDTQYF
D: -; V: TRBV6-1; J: TRBJ1-2; size: many; DNA: TGTGCCAGCAGTGAAGGAGACAGAAACTATGGCTACACCTTC; CDR3: CASSEGDRNYGYTF
D: -; V: TRBV20-1; J: TRBJ1-5; size: -; DNA: TGCAGTGCTAGTATGGGACAAAGTACCAATCAGCCCCAGCATTTT; CDR3: CSASMGQSTNQPQHF
D: -; V: TRBV13; J: TRBJ1-2; size: -; DNA: TGTGCCAGCAGCTTACAGTCCAACTATGGCTACACCTTC; CDR3: CASSLQSNYGYTF
D: TRBD1; V: TRBV2; J: TRBJ1-5; size: few; DNA: TGTGCCAGCAGTGGGGACCGGGACAGGGTTTCTCAGCCCCAGCATTTT; CDR3: CASSGDRDRVSQPQHF
D: -; V: TRBV19; J: TRBJ2-2; size: -; DNA: TGTGCCAGTAGTATGGTGGCCCCCGGGGAGCTGTTTTTT; CDR3: CASSMVAPGELFF
D: TRBD1; V: TRBV18; J: TRBJ2-3; size: -; DNA: TGTGCCAGCTCACGGGGACAGGCGGTAGATACGCAGTATTTT; CDR3: CASSRGQAVDTQYF
D: TRBD1; V: TRBV24-1; J: TRBJ1-2; size: -; DNA: TGTGCCACCAGTGATGTTAGACAGGGGAGCTATGGCTACACCTTC; CDR3: CATSDVRQGSYGYTF
D: TRBD1; V: TRBV14; J: TRBJ1-2; size: -; DNA: TGTGCCAGCAGCCCCGGACAGGGGGCCCTAACTCGTTATGGCTACACCTTC; CDR3: CASSPGQGALTRYGYTF
D: TRBD1; V: TRBV5-8; J: TRBJ2-7; size: once; DNA: TGTGCCAGCAGCTTCGGGACAGGGTTTTCCTACGAGCAGTACTTC; CDR3: CASSFGTGFSYEQYF
D: TRBD1; V: TRBV10-2; J: TRBJ1-4; size: -; DNA: TGCGCCAGCAGGACAGGGGATGCAACTAATGAAAAACTGTTTTTT; CDR3: CASRTGDATNEKLFF
D: -; V: TRBV3-1/TRBV3-2; J: TRBJ2-7; size: -; DNA: TGTGCCAGCAGAAGGGCACCGAGGGGGTCCTACGAGCAGTACTTC; CDR3: CASRRAPRGSYEQYF
D: -; V: TRBV5-8; J: TRBJ1-5; size: few; DNA: TGTGCCAGCAGGGCATTAGGGAGTAGCAATCAGCCCCAGCATTTT; CDR3: CASRALGSSNQPQHF
D: -; V: TRBV7-8; J: TRBJ2-3; size: -; DNA: TGTGCCAGCAGCCGTAGACAGGCCCAGGGGACGCAGTATTTT; CDR3: CASSRRQAQGTQYF
D: TRBD2; V: TRBV19; J: TRBJ2-1; size: few; DNA: TGTGCCAGTAGTTCCCGGGGTAGCGGGGGGGCCACTGATGAGCAGTTCTTC; CDR3: CASSSRGSGGATDEQFF
D: TRBD1; V: TRBV6-5; J: TRBJ1-2; size: -; DNA: TGTGCCAGCAGTTACTCCCGGACAGGGGGAGGCTATGGCTACACCTTC; CDR3: CASSYSRTGGGYGYTF
D: TRBD1; V: TRBV10-3; J: TRBJ1-1; size: -; DNA: TGTGCCATCAGTGACCCCGGGACAGGGGGCTCTGAAGCTTTCTTT; CDR3: CAISDPGTGGSEAFF
D: TRBD1; V: TRBV10-3; J: TRBJ1-1; size: -; DNA: TGTGCCACGCGCGATTTGGGACAGGGGGGGTCTGAAGCTTTCTTT; CDR3: CATRDLGQGGSEAFF
D: -; V: TRBV3-1/TRBV3-2; J: TRBJ1-1; size: -; DNA: TGTGCCAGCAGCCCGCCCCTGGGGGCTGAGGGAGCTTTCTTT; CDR3: CASSPPLGAEGAFF